The 24 T cell receptor beta chains presented below share a single source sample, sequenced in a study of T cells in Graves' hyperthyroidism and ophthalmopathy. Researchers took RNA transcripts and amplified the TCR beta CDR3 regions from them. HTBI primers were employed in a first-round RT-PCR of the TCR CDR3. TCRdb re-called the multiplex PCR reads with MiXCR, one entry per CDR3 protein. The data hold 650,000 to 850,000 distinct CDR3 sequences, with over 15% observed a single time. The sample consisted of blood. These receptors came from a woman between 45 and 65 years old with Graves' hyperthyroidism that later progressed to Graves' ophthalmopathy.

This clonotype showed up just a few times. The CDR3 region is CASSASGFPDTQYF. The CDR3 DNA is TGTGCCAGCAGCGCAAGTGGTTTCCCAGATACGCAGTATTTT. This rearrangement joins TRBV9 to TRBJ2-3, with D hard to call. Germline V lookup: CDR1 SGDLS, CDR2 YYNGEE. Trimming cost V 3 bases and J 4 bases, with 12 bases left between them. CDR3 size: 14 residues.

This clonotype was observed many times. The J gene is TRBJ1-4, the V gene TRBV3-1; unclear D gene. CDR3 length equals 14 residues. Looked up from germline, CDR1 is LGHDT and CDR2 is YNNKEL (reference sequence). Trimming shortened V by 4 bases and J by 2 bases, and 8 bases separated the two germline ends. CDR3 residues: CASSLRTTNEKLFF. CDR3 coding DNA: TGTGCCAGCAGCCTCAGGACGACTAATGAAAAACTGTTTTTT.

This clonotype was counted ten times or more. V and J are TRBV2 and TRBJ1-1; D not certain. Germline CDR1 and CDR2: SNHLY and FYNNEI. The length of the CDR3 is 14 residues. V was clipped by 7 bases and J by 0 bases, with 12 bases between them. In nucleotides, the CDR3 is TGTGCCAGCACGGCAGGTAACTTGAACACTGAAGCTTTCTTT. Translation gives CASTAGNLNTEAFF.

The chain employs TRBV13 and TRBJ2-4, with D possibly being TRBD2 (6 bases). The CDR3 loop spans 15 amino acids. Germline V gene lookup returns CDR1 PRHDT and CDR2 FYEKMQ (reference sequence). The V end was cut by 0 bases, the J end by 5 bases, with 11 bases between. The CDR3 reads CASSLGEGAQNIQYF. DNA of the CDR3: TGTGCCAGCAGCTTAGGGGAGGGCGCCCAAAACATTCAGTACTTC. Full variable domain (remainder filled in from reference TRBV13 and TRBJ2-4): AAGVIQSPRHLIKEKRETATLKCYPIPRHDTVYWYQQGPGQDPQFLISFYEKMQSDKGSIPDRFSAQQFSDYHSELNMSSLELGDSALYFCASSLGEGAQNIQYFGAGTRLSVL.

This clonotype was counted a few times. This sequence joins TRBV7-2 and TRBJ1-2; 7 nucleotides agree with TRBD1. V gave up 5 bases and J gave up 7 bases; unmatched junction bases: 22. Germline V CDR1 and CDR2: SGHTA, FQGNSA. The CDR3 runs to 18 residues. This chain's CDR3 is CASSPQTPKGGGPGGYTF. CDR3 DNA: TGTGCCAGCAGCCCACAAACCCCAAAAGGGGGCGGTCCTGGTGGCTACACCTTC.

This clonotype was observed at least ten times. The J gene is TRBJ1-2, the V gene TRBV5-6, with 9 positions matching TRBD1. CDR3 length: 12 residues. Germline V lookup: CDR1 SGHDT, CDR2 YYEEEE. The ends lost 1 base at V and 12 bases at J; junction bases unmatched: 4. The CDR3: CASSLHRGPHTF. In DNA form, the CDR3 reads TGTGCCAGCAGCTTGCACAGGGGGCCCCACACCTTC.

This CDR3 reads CSAPRSGGYAYEQYF. Written as DNA, the CDR3 is TGCAGTGCACCACGCTCGGGGGGTTACGCCTACGAGCAGTACTTC. This chain connects TRBV20-1 to TRBJ2-7; 7 bases are shared with TRBD2. The CDR3 contains 15 residues. Germline CDR1 and CDR2: DFQATT and SNEGSKA (reference sequence). The V and J ends lost 6 bases and 2 bases, in that order; junction bases with no gene match: 13.

In this sample, this clonotype turned up a few times. The J gene is TRBJ2-1, the V gene TRBV6-1; D might be TRBD1 (6 bases). The CDR3 extends over 14 amino acids. V dropped 7 bases and J dropped 3 bases, with 13 bases sitting between them. CDR1 and CDR2 from the germline V gene are MNHNS and SASEGT. This CDR3 is CASTQTGYYNEQFF. The CDR3 DNA sequence: TGTGCCAGCACCCAGACAGGCTACTACAATGAGCAGTTCTTC.

J is TRBJ1-2 and V is TRBV6-6; 8 bases are a match to TRBD1. After removal of 0 bases from V and 8 bases from J, the junction contained 8 bases not matched to a gene. The germline V gene has CDR1 MNHNY and CDR2 SVGAGI (reference sequence). CDR3 size: 15 residues. The CDR3 DNA is TGTGCCAGCAGTTACTCCCAGGGGGCGTTAAGCGGCTACACCTTC. Encoded protein: CASSYSQGALSGYTF.

This clonotype was seen at least ten times. The gene calls are TRBV2 and TRBJ1-3; D gene uncertain. This CDR3 has 16 amino acids. The germline CDR1 and CDR2 sequences are SNHLY and FYNNEI. With 7 bases removed from V and 2 bases from J, the gap between germline ends came to 18 bases. The CDR3 region has the DNA TGTGCCAGCAACCACCTCATCGGCGAGGCTGGAAACACCATATATTTT. Translation gives CASNHLIGEAGNTIYF.

This clonotype came up a few times. The rearrangement uses TRBV20-1 and TRBJ2-5; D might be TRBD1 or TRBD2, each matching 5 bases. Germline CDR1 reads DFQATT; CDR2 reads SNEGSKA (reference sequence). The length of the CDR3 is 13 residues. The CDR3 here is CSPRDGNRETQYF. The CDR3 nucleotides are TGCAGCCCTAGGGACGGCAATAGGGAGACCCAGTACTTC.

Only a few counts were recorded for this clonotype. This rearrangement joins TRBV11-2 to TRBJ1-2, with 8 bases aligning to TRBD1. The CDR3 is 15 amino acids. V gave up 5 bases and J gave up 7 bases; unmatched junction bases: 12. Germline assignment: CDR1 SGHAT and CDR2 FQNNGV. The CDR3 nucleotides read TGTGCCAGCAGCCCCCGTGGGGCAGGGGGCGGTGGCTACACCTTC. It codes for CASSPRGAGGGGYTF.

The genes are TRBV20-1 and TRBJ2-7; 8 positions match TRBD1. The CDR3 is 14 amino acids. CDR1 and CDR2 (germline): DFQATT, SNEGSKA (reference sequence). With V trimmed by 6 bases and J by 4 bases, 11 bases remained unmatched. In DNA form, the CDR3 reads TGCAGTGCCCGATTGTCAGGGGGCCAGTACGAGCAGTACTTC. This sequence encodes CSARLSGGQYEQYF.

This clonotype was seen repeatedly, ten times or more. The J gene is TRBJ2-5, the V gene TRBV27; 8 nucleotides line up with TRBD2. The V gene end was trimmed by 0 bases and the J gene end by 2 bases; junction bases not matched to a gene: 5. CDR1 and CDR2 (germline): MNHEY, SMNVEV (reference sequence). The CDR3 runs 16 residues. Here the CDR3 DNA reads TGTGCCAGCAGTTTATCGGGGCGGGGGGTACAAGAGACCCAGTACTTC. It yields the protein CASSLSGRGVQETQYF.

The sample holds a few counts of this clonotype. This chain links TRBV5-1 with TRBJ1-6; TRBD1 matches 8 bases. The CDR3 length is 15 residues. Germline V gene sequence: CDR1 SGHRS, CDR2 YFSETQ. The trim removed 2 bases at V and 8 bases at J, leaving 6 bases unmatched. As DNA, the CDR3 is TGCGCCAGCAGCTTAGAGGGGACAGGTTATTCACCCCTCCACTTT. Its translation: CASSLEGTGYSPLHF. Complete variable domain (other parts from reference TRBV5-1 and TRBJ1-6): KAGVTQTPRYLIKTRGQQVTLSCSPISGHRSVSWYQQTPGQGLQFLFEYFSETQRNKGNFPGRFSGRQFSNSRSEMNVSTLELGDSALYLCASSLEGTGYSPLHFGNGTRLTVT.

At least ten counts were recorded for this clonotype. The chain carries TRBV20-1 and TRBJ2-1; weak D call: TRBD1 (5 bases). The CDR3 sequence is 13 residues long. V lost 1 base, J lost 3 bases, and 7 bases lay in between. Looked up from germline, CDR1 is DFQATT and CDR2 is SNEGSKA (reference sequence). CDR3: CSARVDNYNEQFF. DNA of the CDR3: TGCAGTGCTAGAGTGGACAACTACAATGAGCAGTTCTTC.

V usage is TRBV6-1 and J usage is TRBJ1-1; 7 bases are shared with TRBD1. V was clipped by 6 bases and J by 1 base; unmatched bases: 8. This CDR3 contains 15 residues. Germline V gene sequence: CDR1 MNHNS, CDR2 SASEGT. CDR3 sequence (DNA): TGTGCCAGCAGGAAGACAGGGTCGGGGAACACTGAAGCTTTCTTT. The encoded protein is CASRKTGSGNTEAFF.

The rearrangement joins TRBV6-2 or TRBV6-3 to TRBJ2-1; 8 positions agree with TRBD1. Germline values: CDR1 MNHEY, CDR2 SVGEGT. The CDR3 is 18 amino acids. J lost 0 bases, V lost 6 bases, and 13 bases had no gene match. The CDR3 protein is CASRRDRPSLYSYNEQFF. The CDR3 DNA reads as TGTGCCAGCAGACGGGACAGGCCGTCCTTATACTCCTACAATGAGCAGTTCTTC.

The sample holds many counts of this clonotype. The gene calls are TRBV11-2 and TRBJ2-2, with D possibly TRBD2 on 6 matching bases. The CDR3 is 14 residues long. CDR1 SGHAT and CDR2 FQNNGV come from the germline V gene. Trimming pared 4 bases from V and 7 bases from J, leaving 13 bases between. CDR3 sequence reads: CASSSPGGIGELFF. CDR3 DNA sequence: TGTGCCAGCAGCTCCCCGGGCGGGATCGGGGAGCTGTTTTTT.

The J gene is TRBJ1-5, the V gene TRBV7-2; possible D gene TRBD1, 5 bases. V was clipped by 5 bases and J by 0 bases, with 11 bases between them. CDR3 length: 15 residues. In germline, CDR1 is SGHTA, CDR2 FQGNSA. CDR3 DNA: TGTGCCAGCAGCCCGTGGACATATAGCAATCAGCCCCAGCATTTT. As protein: CASSPWTYSNQPQHF.

In this sample, this clonotype turned up a few times. The chain has TRBV20-1 and TRBJ1-6; D unresolved. Trimming pared 0 bases from V and 6 bases from J, leaving 3 bases between. The CDR3 has 12 amino acids. CDR1 is DFQATT, CDR2 SNEGSKA, per germline (reference sequence). The DNA of the CDR3 is TGCAGTGCTAGAGATCTTAATTCACCCCTCCACTTT. This gives the protein CSARDLNSPLHF.

The sample holds a few counts of this clonotype. The J gene is TRBJ1-1, the V gene TRBV2; 12 bases line up with TRBD1. V gave up 11 bases and J gave up 1 base; unmatched junction bases: 8. The germline CDR1 and CDR2 sequences are SNHLY and FYNNEI. This CDR3 comprises 15 residues. Here the CDR3 reads CARRDRGRGNTEAFF. In nucleotides, the CDR3 is TGTGCCCGCCGGGACAGGGGGCGCGGGAACACTGAAGCTTTCTTT. The variable domain in full, with the rest retrieved from reference TRBV2 and TRBJ1-1, is EPEVTQTPSHQVTQMGQEVILRCVPISNHLYFYWYRQILGQKVEFLVSFYNNEISEKSEIFDDQFSVERPDGSNFTLKIRSTKLEDSAMYFCARRDRGRGNTEAFFGQGTRLTVV.

Concerning this clonotype itself: This may arise from a read error, as a much more abundant clone is one base away. The chain is built from TRBV7-9 and TRBJ2-3, with a weak D call TRBD2 (6 bases). Deletions cut 1 base from V and 5 bases from J, with 13 bases between. CDR1 is SEHNR and CDR2 is FQNEAQ in the germline V gene (reference sequence). The CDR3 sequence is 15 residues long. The CDR3 DNA is TGTGCCAGCAGCTTAGGACGGGGGAAATTAGATACGCAGTATTTT. Protein sequence: CASSLGRGKLDTQYF.

The chain combines TRBV19 with TRBJ1-5; possibly TRBD1 for D (6 bases). Germline V CDR1 and CDR2: LNHDA, SQIVND (reference sequence). This CDR3 comprises 15 residues. The V end lost 4 bases, the J end lost 4 bases, and 14 bases lay between the germline ends. The CDR3 reads CASSTSGGSNQPQHF. CDR3 in DNA: TGTGCCAGTAGTACCTCGGGGGGCTCGAATCAGCCCCAGCATTTT. The full variable domain, its missing parts supplied by reference TRBV19 and TRBJ1-5, is DGGITQSPKYLFRKEGQNVTLSCEQNLNHDAMYWYRQDPGQGLRLIYYSQIVNDFQKGDIAEGYSVSREKKESFPLTVTSAQKNPTAFYLCASSTSGGSNQPQHFGDGTRLSIL.